The present TCR beta chain was sequenced within a study of T cells in Graves' hyperthyroidism and ophthalmopathy. The source material, RNA transcripts, was used to amplify TCR beta CDR3 regions. HTBI primers drove first-round RT-PCR of the TCR CDR3. MiXCR, run by TCRdb on the multiplex PCR reads, gives a single entry per CDR3 protein. The sample includes about 290,000 distinct CDR3 sequences, roughly 15% of them seen just once. CDR3 size: 14 residues. Germline V gene lookup returns CDR1 ENHRY and CDR2 SYGVKD. The V end lost 3 bases, the J end lost 5 bases, and 11 bases lay between the germline ends. The source is a woman aged 35 to 49 with Graves' hyperthyroidism. The rearrangement uses TRBV10-3 and TRBJ2-1, with D possibly being TRBD1 or TRBD2 (5 bases each). The sample was blood. Written as DNA, the CDR3 is TGTGCCATCAGTGAATGGGGGAATCACAATGAGCAGTTCTTC. It codes for CAISEWGNHNEQFF.